This T cell receptor (beta chain) is drawn from a study of T cell repertoires in cytomegalovirus infection. Study background: CMV epitopes in the study were HLA-C-restricted (recently identified) and HLA-B-restricted (well studied). Findings and caveats of the study: HLA-C-restricted TCR beta clonotypes specific for CMV led the ex vivo response.

V gave up 2 bases and J gave up 6 bases, with 10 bases separating them. CDR1 and CDR2 (germline): MNHNY, SVGAGI (reference sequence). This CDR3 spans 13 amino acids. MiXCR was run by TCRdb on the reads, yielding one entry per CDR3 protein. The data show approximately 260,000 distinct CDR3 sequences, around 20% seen once. Worth noting for this clonotype: Its matching antigen is unknown.

The specimen was cultured PBMCs, collected from culture after CMV antigen stimulation. The J gene is TRBJ1-1, the V gene TRBV6-6; no definite D call. The TCR comes from a human donor in good health (CMV status not recorded). Some clones in this sample may be carry-over from other donors' samples. CDR3 in amino acids: CASSYMQSAEAFF. The CDR3 DNA reads as TGTGCCAGCAGTTACATGCAGTCAGCTGAAGCTTTCTTT.